There are many counts of the clone carrying this T cell receptor beta chain. Its matching antigen is unknown. CDR1 and CDR2 (germline): LGHNA, YNFKEQ. This CDR3 has 14 residues. The ends were cut back, 0 bases at V and 4 bases at J, with 8 bases in the middle. Time point specified: patch test 2, 6 weeks after DPC sensitization. Treatment: therapeutic diphenylcyclopropenone sensitization with weekly scalp DPC. This entry belongs to a study of human T cells and chemical hapten exposure. Overall study: 2% DPC applied to a 2 cm by 2 cm arm area sensitized donors. Study results and caveats: The formation of large CDR3 similarity clusters by expanded TCRs significantly exceeded that of controls. Donor immune responses may differ from healthy people's, since all donors had alopecia. PT1 expanded TCR counts and patch test score correlated positively.

Each CDR3 protein gets one entry after TCRdb re-called the RACE reads with MiXCR. The table lists some 350,000 distinct CDR3 sequences, roughly 6.3% of them singletons. The starting material was whole blood, obtained in connection with sensitization to the hapten diphenylcyclopropenone (DPC). This chain joins TRBV4-2 and TRBJ2-3, with D maybe TRBD1 (5 bases). The source is a woman under 30 with alopecia areata. Some clones in this sample may be carry-over from other donors' samples. In DNA form, the CDR3 reads TGTGCCAGCAGCCAAGACCGCAGGGCAGATACGCAGTATTTT. It translates to CASSQDRRADTQYF.